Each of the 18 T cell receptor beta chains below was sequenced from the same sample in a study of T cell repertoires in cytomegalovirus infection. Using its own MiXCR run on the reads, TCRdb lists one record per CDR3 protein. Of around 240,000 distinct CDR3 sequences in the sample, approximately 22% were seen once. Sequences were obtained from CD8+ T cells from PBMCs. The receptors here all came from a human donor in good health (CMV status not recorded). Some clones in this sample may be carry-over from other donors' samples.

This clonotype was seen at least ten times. The CDR3, as DNA: TGCAGCGTGGGGGGCGGACAGGGGGACACTGAAGCTTTCTTT. Its translation is CSVGGGQGDTEAFF. The J gene is TRBJ1-1, the V gene TRBV29-1; 10 positions match TRBD1. Germline CDR1 SQVTM, CDR2 ANQGSEA. This CDR3 is built from 14 residues. V lost 6 bases and J lost 3; bases outside the gene matches: 7.

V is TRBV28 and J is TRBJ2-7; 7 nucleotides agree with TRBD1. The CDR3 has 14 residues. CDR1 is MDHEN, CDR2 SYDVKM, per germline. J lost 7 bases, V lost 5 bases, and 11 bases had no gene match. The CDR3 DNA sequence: TGTGCCAGCAGTGTGACAGGGACCTCGCGGGAGCAGTACTTC. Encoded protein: CASSVTGTSREQYF.

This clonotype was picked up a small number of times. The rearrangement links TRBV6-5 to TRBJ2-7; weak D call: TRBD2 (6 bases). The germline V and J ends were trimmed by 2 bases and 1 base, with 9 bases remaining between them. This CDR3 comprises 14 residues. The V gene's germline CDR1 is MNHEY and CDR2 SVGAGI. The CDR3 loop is CASSYRERSYEQYF. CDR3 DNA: TGTGCCAGCAGTTACCGGGAGAGATCCTACGAGCAGTACTTC.

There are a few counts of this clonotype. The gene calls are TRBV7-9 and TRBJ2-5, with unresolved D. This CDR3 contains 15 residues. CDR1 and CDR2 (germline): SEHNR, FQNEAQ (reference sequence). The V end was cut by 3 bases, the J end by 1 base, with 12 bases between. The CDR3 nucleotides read TGTGCCAGCAGCTTCTATGTATGGGGCCAAGAGACCCAGTACTTC. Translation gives CASSFYVWGQETQYF.

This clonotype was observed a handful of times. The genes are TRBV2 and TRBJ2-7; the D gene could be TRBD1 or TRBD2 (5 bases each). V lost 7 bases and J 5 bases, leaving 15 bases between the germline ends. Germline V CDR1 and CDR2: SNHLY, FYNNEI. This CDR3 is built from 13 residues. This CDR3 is CASMMDGANEQYF. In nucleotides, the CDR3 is TGTGCCAGCATGATGGACGGGGCGAACGAGCAGTACTTC.

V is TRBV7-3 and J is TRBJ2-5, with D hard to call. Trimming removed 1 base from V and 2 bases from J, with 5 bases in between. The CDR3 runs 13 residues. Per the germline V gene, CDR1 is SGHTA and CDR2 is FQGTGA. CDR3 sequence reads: CASSLNPQETQYF. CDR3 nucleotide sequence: TGTGCCAGCAGCTTAAATCCTCAAGAGACCCAGTACTTC.

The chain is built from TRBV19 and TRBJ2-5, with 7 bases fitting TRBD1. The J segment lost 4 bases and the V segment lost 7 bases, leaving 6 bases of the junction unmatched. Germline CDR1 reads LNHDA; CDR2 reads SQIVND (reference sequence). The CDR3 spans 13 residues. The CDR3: CASKDRLRETQYF. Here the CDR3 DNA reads TGTGCCAGTAAGGACAGGCTGCGAGAGACCCAGTACTTC.

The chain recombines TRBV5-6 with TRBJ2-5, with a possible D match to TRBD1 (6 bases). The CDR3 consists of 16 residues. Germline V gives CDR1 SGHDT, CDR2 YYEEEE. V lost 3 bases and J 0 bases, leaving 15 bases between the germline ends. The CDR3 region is CASSSTGTMYQETQYF. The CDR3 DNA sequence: TGTGCCAGCAGCTCGACCGGGACAATGTACCAAGAGACCCAGTACTTC.

The CDR3 reads CASSPGGENTEAFF. CDR3 nucleotides: TGTGCCAGCAGCCCGGGGGGGGAGAACACTGAAGCTTTCTTT. The chain is built from TRBV5-4 and TRBJ1-1; perhaps TRBD1 as D (5 bases). This CDR3 contains 14 residues. The V end was cut by 4 bases, the J end by 1 base, with 11 bases between. The germline V gene has CDR1 SGHNT and CDR2 YYREEE (reference sequence).

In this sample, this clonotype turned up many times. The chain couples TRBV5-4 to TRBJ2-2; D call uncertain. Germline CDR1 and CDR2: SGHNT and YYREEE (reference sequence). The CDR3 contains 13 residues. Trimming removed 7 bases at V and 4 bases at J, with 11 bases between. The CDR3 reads CASSNLGTGELFF. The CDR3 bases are TGTGCCAGCTCAAACTTGGGCACCGGGGAGCTGTTTTTT.

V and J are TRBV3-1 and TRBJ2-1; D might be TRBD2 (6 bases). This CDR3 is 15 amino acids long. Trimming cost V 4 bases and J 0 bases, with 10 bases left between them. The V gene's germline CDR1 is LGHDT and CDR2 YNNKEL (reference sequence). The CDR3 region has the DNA TGTGCCAGCAGCCCCCGGAGGGTCTCCTACAATGAGCAGTTCTTC. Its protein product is CASSPRRVSYNEQFF.

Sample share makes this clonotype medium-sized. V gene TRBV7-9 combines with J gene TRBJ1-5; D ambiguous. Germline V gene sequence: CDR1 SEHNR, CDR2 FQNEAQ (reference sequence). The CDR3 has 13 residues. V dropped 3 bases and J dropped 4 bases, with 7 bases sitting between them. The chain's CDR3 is CASSLAANQPQHF. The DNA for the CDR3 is TGTGCCAGCAGCTTGGCAGCTAATCAGCCCCAGCATTTT.

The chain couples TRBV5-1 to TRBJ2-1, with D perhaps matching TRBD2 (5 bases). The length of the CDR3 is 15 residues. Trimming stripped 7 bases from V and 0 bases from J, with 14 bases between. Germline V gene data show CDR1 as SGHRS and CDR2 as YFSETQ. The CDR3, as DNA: TGCGCCAGCTGGTCCGGGGAGAGCTCCTACAATGAGCAGTTCTTC. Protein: CASWSGESSYNEQFF.

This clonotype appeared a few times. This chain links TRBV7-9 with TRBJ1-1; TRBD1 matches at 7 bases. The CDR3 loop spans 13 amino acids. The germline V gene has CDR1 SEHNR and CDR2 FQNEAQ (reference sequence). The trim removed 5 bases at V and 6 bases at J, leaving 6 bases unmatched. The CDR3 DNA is TGTGCCAGCAGCCCTTGGGACAGCTCTGAAGCTTTCTTT. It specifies CASSPWDSSEAFF. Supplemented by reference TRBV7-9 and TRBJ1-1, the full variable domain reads DTGVSQNPRHKITKRGQNVTFRCDPISEHNRLYWYRQTLGQGPEFLTYFQNEAQLEKSRLLSDRFSAERPKGSFSTLEIQRTEQGDSAMYLCASSPWDSSEAFFGQGTRLTVV.

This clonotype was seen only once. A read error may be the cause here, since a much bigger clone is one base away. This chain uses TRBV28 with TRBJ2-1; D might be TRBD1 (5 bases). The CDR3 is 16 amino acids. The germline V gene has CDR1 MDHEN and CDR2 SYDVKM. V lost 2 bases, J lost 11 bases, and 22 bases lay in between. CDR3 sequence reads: CASSLSWGFKSHKQFF. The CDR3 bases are TGTGCCAGCAGTTTAAGTTGGGGCTTCAAGTCCCATAAGCAGTTCTTC.

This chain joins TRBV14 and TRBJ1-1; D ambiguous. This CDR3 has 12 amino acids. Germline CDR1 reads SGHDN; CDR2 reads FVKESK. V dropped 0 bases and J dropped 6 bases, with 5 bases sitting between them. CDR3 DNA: TGTGCCAGCAGCCAAGATTGGTCTGAAGCTTTCTTT. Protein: CASSQDWSEAFF.

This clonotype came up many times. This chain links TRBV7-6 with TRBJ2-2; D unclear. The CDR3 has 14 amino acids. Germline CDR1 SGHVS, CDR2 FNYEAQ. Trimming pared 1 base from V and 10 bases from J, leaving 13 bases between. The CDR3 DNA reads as TGTGCCAGCAGCTTAGGCCCGATTTACCAGGAGCTGTTTTTT. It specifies CASSLGPIYQELFF.

CDR3 amino acids: CASSQPFPGRLDTQYF. Written as DNA, the CDR3 is TGCGCCAGCAGCCAGCCTTTCCCGGGACGGCTAGATACGCAGTATTTT. The V and J genes are TRBV4-1 and TRBJ2-3; tentatively, D is TRBD1 or TRBD2 (5 bases each). The CDR3 covers 16 residues. The germline CDR1 and CDR2 sequences are MGHRA and YSYEKL. V dropped 3 bases and J dropped 5 bases, with 18 bases sitting between them.